These 26 T cell receptor beta chains were all obtained from the same sample, sequenced in a study of CD8+CD57+ T cells in acquired aplastic anemia. Selection for sequencing was limited to patients who had shown CD8+CD57+ cell expansion by flow cytometry. Genomic DNA, serving as template, underwent TCR beta VDJ and CDR3 profiling. TCRdb itself ran the reads through MiXCR, one entry per CDR3 protein. The data show 200,000 to 250,000 distinct CDR3 sequences, with under 50% seen just once and just under 20% held by the top ten. The sample taken for sequencing was sorted CD4+, CD8+, or CD8+CD57+ T cells (not recorded which) from PBMCs. The receptors were gathered from a human donor with aplastic anemia.

This chain uses TRBV7-2 with TRBJ1-3; D ambiguous. This CDR3 region has 14 residues. Germline assignment: CDR1 SGHTA and CDR2 FQGNSA. The V gene lost 8 bases and the J gene lost 2 bases, with 13 bases spanning the gap. The CDR3 sequence is CASVEAGTGNTIYF. Here the CDR3 DNA reads TGTGCCAGCGTTGAAGCAGGTACTGGAAACACCATATATTTT.

The DNA for the CDR3 is TGCGCCAGCAGCTTGGATGTATATTCACCCCTCCACTTT. Residues: CASSLDVYSPLHF. The chain couples TRBV5-1 to TRBJ1-6; D is unclear. With 0 bases removed from V and 8 bases from J, the gap between germline ends came to 6 bases. The length of the CDR3 is 13 residues. CDR1 SGHRS and CDR2 YFSETQ come from the germline V gene. The variable domain in full, completed from reference TRBV5-1 and TRBJ1-6, reads KAGVTQTPRYLIKTRGQQVTLSCSPISGHRSVSWYQQTPGQGLQFLFEYFSETQRNKGNFPGRFSGRQFSNSRSEMNVSTLELGDSALYLCASSLDVYSPLHFGNGTRLTVT.

The V gene is TRBV7-2, the J gene TRBJ2-5, with D uncertain. This CDR3 region has 14 residues. Deletions cut 1 base from V and 2 bases from J, with 8 bases between. Germline CDR1 is SGHTA and CDR2 is FQGNSA. CDR3 nucleotides: TGTGCCAGCAGCTTAGATGGCAGACAAGAGACCCAGTACTTC. Protein product: CASSLDGRQETQYF. The whole variable domain, filled in from reference TRBV7-2 and TRBJ2-5, reads GAGVSQSPSNKVTEKGKDVELRCDPISGHTALYWYRQSLGQGLEFLIYFQGNSAPDKSGLPSDRFSAERTGGSVSTLTIQRTQQEDSAVYLCASSLDGRQETQYFGPGTRLLVL.

The chain uses TRBV9 and TRBJ1-6; tentatively, D is TRBD1 (5 bases). The CDR3 extends over 16 amino acids. V shed 3 bases and J shed 4 bases, with 14 bases lying between them. CDR1 and CDR2 (germline): SGDLS, YYNGEE. The DNA of the CDR3 is TGTGCCAGCAGCGCGGATTCGGCAGGGTATAATTCACCCCTCCACTTT. Translation: CASSADSAGYNSPLHF.

As to this clonotype: The CDR3 does not close with the conserved phenylalanine or tryptophan, likely indicating a read error. The DNA is omitted, as the CDR3 cannot be located on it reliably, and the CDR3 follows TCRdb's listing. The chain is built from TRBV14 and TRBJ1-1; the table gives TRBD1 as D, unverified against the DNA. Germline V gene sequence: CDR1 SGHDN, CDR2 FVKESK. The CDR3 length is 8 residues, termini included. CDR3 loop: CASSQEGP.

There are a few counts of this clonotype. J is TRBJ2-1 and V is TRBV20-1, with TRBD1 matching 9 bases. The CDR3 consists of 11 residues. Germline V lookup: CDR1 DFQATT, CDR2 SNEGSKA (reference sequence). V shed 3 bases, J shed 15 bases, and the junction held 6 bases outside the gene matches. CDR3 region: CSASWDRVLFF. The DNA for the CDR3 is TGCAGTGCTAGTTGGGACAGGGTTCTGTTCTTC.

About this clonotype: Since a much larger clone is just one base distant, this may be a read error. The chain carries TRBV11-2 and TRBJ1-1; TRBD1 aligns across 8 bases. The CDR3 sequence is 14 residues long. CDR1 and CDR2 from the germline V gene are SGHAT and FQNNGV. The CDR3 DNA reads TGTGCCAGCTCGCCTAGGACAGGGCAAACTGAAGCTTCCTTT. It yields the protein CASSPRTGQTEASF.

Ten or more counts support this clonotype. The DNA for the CDR3 is TGTGCCAGCAGCGGGGGGGCCGGAAAGACCCAGTACTTC. Translating it yields CASSGGAGKTQYF. V and J are TRBV12-3 or TRBV12-4 and TRBJ2-5; 8 nucleotides align to TRBD2. The CDR3 runs to 13 residues. J gave up 6 bases and V 6 bases, and 6 bases lay outside the gene matches.

The count of this clonotype is one. The J gene is TRBJ1-6, the V gene TRBV2; 10 bases align to TRBD1. The germline V gene encodes CDR1 SNHLY and CDR2 FYNNEI. V lost 5 bases and J lost 7; bases outside the gene matches: 8. The CDR3 consists of 16 residues. The CDR3 nucleotides read TGTGCCAGCAGTCCCCCGGGACAGGGGTTGAATTCACCCCTCCACTTT. Its protein is CASSPPGQGLNSPLHF.

The table lists this clonotype with many counts. The chain has TRBV11-1 and TRBJ2-7, with 11 nucleotides matching TRBD1. The CDR3 runs to 17 residues. CDR1 is SGHAT and CDR2 is FQDESV in the germline V gene (reference sequence). After removal of 0 bases from V and 0 bases from J, the junction contained 4 bases not matched to a gene. The CDR3 DNA reads TGTGCCAGCAGCTTAGCATTTGGGACAGGGGGCTCCTACGAGCAGTACTTC. Amino acids: CASSLAFGTGGSYEQYF.

The V and J genes are TRBV9 and TRBJ2-5; the D gene is possibly TRBD2 (5 bases). CDR3 length: 16 amino acids. V was shortened by 4 bases and J by 1 base, with 17 bases between the two germline ends. Germline-derived CDR1 and CDR2 are SGDLS and YYNGEE. Here the CDR3 reads CASSLGGLIPQETQYF. As DNA, the CDR3 is TGTGCCAGCAGCCTCGGAGGCCTCATACCCCAAGAGACCCAGTACTTC.

This clonotype was found many times. The chain has TRBV20-1 and TRBJ1-5; 7 nucleotides agree with TRBD1. V gave up 3 bases and J gave up 4 bases; unmatched junction bases: 6. The CDR3 runs to 14 residues. Germline CDR1 DFQATT, CDR2 SNEGSKA (reference sequence). In DNA form, the CDR3 reads TGCAGTGCTAGTAGACAGGGAGGAAATCAGCCCCAGCATTTT. Its protein is CSASRQGGNQPQHF.

The chain is built from TRBV10-3 and TRBJ2-7; 8 positions match TRBD2. The closer fit of TRBJ2-1 to the DNA end suggests the J call may be wrong. Germline CDR1 is ENHRY and CDR2 is SYGVKD. This CDR3 has 14 amino acids. CDR3 amino acids: CAISEVGGANEQFF. DNA for the CDR3: TGTGCCATCAGTGAGGTCGGGGGGGCAAATGAGCAGTTCTTC.

The V gene is TRBV19, the J gene TRBJ2-7; D could derive from TRBD1 or TRBD2 (7 bases each). Germline V CDR1 and CDR2: LNHDA, SQIVND (reference sequence). Deletions cut 5 bases from V and 7 bases from J, with 18 bases between. CDR3 length: 14 amino acids. CDR3 in DNA: TGTGCCAGTAGTTCCTTCCAGGGGGGGGAAGAGCAGTACTTC. Its protein is CASSSFQGGEEQYF.

The table lists this clonotype with many counts. The rearrangement uses TRBV7-8 and TRBJ2-3; D might be TRBD2 (5 bases). The CDR3 runs 14 residues. Germline loops: CDR1 SGHVS, CDR2 FQNEAQ. V was cut by 3 bases and J by 3 bases, with 10 bases left in between. The CDR3 DNA follows: TGTGCCAGCAGCTTCGGGGAATTTACAGATACGCAGTATTTT. Protein: CASSFGEFTDTQYF.

This clonotype was detected many times. CDR3 in DNA: TGCAGTGCTAGAGATTCCGGGGAGAGCAATCAGCCCCAGCATTTT. Its translation is CSARDSGESNQPQHF. The V and J genes are TRBV20-1 and TRBJ1-5; D is unclear. Germline assignment: CDR1 DFQATT and CDR2 SNEGSKA (reference sequence). The CDR3 runs 15 residues. The V gene lost 0 bases and the J gene lost 1 base, with 10 bases spanning the gap.

This rearrangement joins TRBV19 to TRBJ2-7; tentatively, D is TRBD2 (6 bases). The germline CDR1 and CDR2 sequences are LNHDA and SQIVND (reference sequence). V was pared by 0 bases and J by 7 bases, with 10 bases between. CDR3 length equals 13 residues. As DNA, the CDR3 is TGTGCCAGTAGTATAGACGGGGGTGAAGAGCAGTACTTC. Residues: CASSIDGGEEQYF. Combining the CDR3 with reference TRBV19 and TRBJ2-7 gives the whole variable domain DGGITQSPKYLFRKEGQNVTLSCEQNLNHDAMYWYRQDPGQGLRLIYYSQIVNDFQKGDIAEGYSVSREKKESFPLTVTSAQKNPTAFYLCASSIDGGEEQYFGPGTRLTVT.

V gene TRBV11-1 combines with J gene TRBJ2-7, with D tentatively TRBD1 (6 bases). Germline CDR1 SGHAT, CDR2 FQDESV (reference sequence). The V end was cut by 5 bases, the J end by 6 bases, with 20 bases between. The CDR3 covers 15 residues. CDR3 sequence (DNA): TGTGCCAGCAGCGCGGCACGCGTGGGGGCCGGCGAGCAGTACTTC. This encodes CASSAARVGAGEQYF.

This chain joins TRBV18 and TRBJ2-3; possible D gene TRBD2, 5 bases. Germline V gene sequence: CDR1 KGHSH, CDR2 LQKENI. V lost 6 bases and J lost 5, with 15 bases in between. The length of the CDR3 is 14 residues. For the CDR3, the DNA is TGTGCCAGCTCCTCGGGGTTTCGCGGAGATACGCAGTATTTT. Its translation is CASSSGFRGDTQYF.

This clonotype was found once. V is TRBV7-6 and J is TRBJ1-4, with D possibly being TRBD1 (5 bases). This CDR3 is 16 amino acids long. Germline loops: CDR1 SGHVS, CDR2 FNYEAQ. Trimming removed 4 bases at V and 0 bases at J, with 12 bases between. The CDR3 spells CASSSAQGATNEKLFF. In DNA form, the CDR3 reads TGTGCCAGCAGCTCGGCCCAGGGTGCAACTAATGAAAAACTGTTTTTT. Together with reference TRBV7-6 and TRBJ1-4, the CDR3 gives the full variable domain: GAGVSQSPRYKVTKRGQDVALRCDPISGHVSLYWYRQALGQGPEFLTYFNYEAQQDKSGLPNDRFSAERPEGSISTLTIQRTEQRDSAMYRCASSSAQGATNEKLFFGSGTQLSVL.

This clonotype has a count of ten or more. The rearrangement joins TRBV5-1 to TRBJ2-3; TRBD1 matches at 7 bases. CDR1 and CDR2 from the germline V gene are SGHRS and YFSETQ. Trimming removed 3 bases from V and 2 bases from J; junction bases left unmatched: 15. The CDR3 length is 18 residues. CDR3 sequence reads: CASSSRPTGTVLTDTQYF. The CDR3 bases are TGCGCCAGCAGCTCCCGCCCCACCGGGACAGTTCTCACAGATACGCAGTATTTT.

The chain joins TRBV15 to TRBJ2-7; D not resolved. V lost 3 bases and J lost 5, with 11 bases in between. Germline loops: CDR1 LNHNV, CDR2 YYDKDF (reference sequence). The CDR3 extends over 13 amino acids. The CDR3 loop reads CATSSFGFHEQYF. The CDR3 region has the DNA TGTGCCACCAGCAGTTTCGGGTTCCACGAGCAGTACTTC.

This clonotype was recorded at least ten times. The chain combines TRBV9 with TRBJ1-2, with TRBD1 matching 7 bases. The junction had 1 base not matched to a gene; V was cut back by 0 bases and J by 5 bases. CDR1 and CDR2 from the germline V gene are SGDLS and YYNGEE. The CDR3 runs 13 residues. The CDR3 nucleotides are TGTGCCAGCAGCGTAGGGACAGGATATGGCTACACCTTC. The encoded protein is CASSVGTGYGYTF.

This clonotype was detected many times. The V gene is TRBV2, the J gene TRBJ1-1; D is perhaps TRBD1 (5 bases). Trimming left V 7 bases short and J 3 bases short, with 12 bases between. The CDR3 totals 13 residues. The germline CDR1 and CDR2 sequences are SNHLY and FYNNEI. The CDR3, as DNA: TGTGCCAGCACTTCAGGGTTAGACACTGAAGCTTTCTTT. Protein product: CASTSGLDTEAFF.

The chain joins TRBV6-4 to TRBJ1-1; perhaps TRBD1 as D (6 bases). Trimming left V 6 bases short and J 4 bases short, with 12 bases between. This CDR3 has 13 amino acids. CDR1 and CDR2 from the germline V gene are MRHNA and SNTAGT. In DNA, the CDR3 is TGTGCCAGCAGGATTCCAGGGGTCACTGAAGCTTTCTTT. Translation gives CASRIPGVTEAFF.

This clonotype came up many times. The chain couples TRBV20-1 to TRBJ1-4; TRBD1 matches 8 bases. This CDR3 is built from 13 residues. Germline V gene lookup returns CDR1 DFQATT and CDR2 SNEGSKA (reference sequence). Trimming at V came to 6 bases and at J to 5 bases, leaving 5 bases not matched to a gene. The CDR3 here is CSAKTGENEKLFF. The CDR3 DNA reads TGCAGTGCAAAGACAGGGGAGAATGAAAAACTGTTTTTT.